One sample yielded the 25 T cell receptor beta chains listed below, sequenced in a study of blood T cell repertoires in COVID-19. Assay: immunoSEQ multiplex PCR; the TCRdb copy retains only in-frame clones and omits some. This sample yields more than 300,000 clones, of which more than 75% are seen a single time; more than 1.5% belongs to the top ten. The sequenced material came from PBMCs or T cells enriched from blood (not recorded which). The receptors here all came from a man aged 40-55 years in a cohort exposed to, infected with or recovered from COVID-19 (not recorded which).

The chain recombines TRBV12-5 with TRBJ1-6; 8 nucleotides align to TRBD1. V lost 4 bases and J lost 9; bases outside the gene matches: 8. The germline V gene encodes CDR1 LGHNT and CDR2 FRNRAP. The CDR3 is 15 residues long. In DNA, the CDR3 is TGTGCTAGTGGTTCTGGACAGGGAGGGAGTTCACCCCTCCACTTT. Translation: CASGSGQGGSSPLHF. Looking up the rest from reference TRBV12-5 and TRBJ1-6 gives the full variable domain: DARVTQTPRHKVTEMGQEVTMRCQPILGHNTVFWYRQTMMQGLELLAYFRNRAPLDDSGMPKDRFSAEMPDATLATLKIQPSEPRDSAVYFCASGSGQGGSSPLHFGNGTRLTVT.

The chain combines TRBV30 with TRBJ1-2; TRBD1 might be the D (6 bases). CDR1 GTSNPN and CDR2 SVGIG come from the germline V gene (reference sequence). The CDR3 sequence is 11 residues long. Trimming took 8 bases from V and 8 from J, leaving 15 bases between them. CDR3 DNA sequence: TGTGCCGGTCATCACAGGGAAGGCTACACCTTC. Protein: CAGHHREGYTF.

This chain links TRBV12-5 with TRBJ2-3; no clear D. The CDR3 has 14 amino acids. Trimming stripped 2 bases from V and 0 bases from J, with 6 bases between. CDR1 and CDR2 from the germline V gene are LGHNT and FRNRAP. The CDR3 nucleotides are TGTGCTAGTGGTTTGCCCGGTAGCACAGATACGCAGTATTTT. Translating gives CASGLPGSTDTQYF.

The chain joins TRBV3-1 (or the pseudogene TRBV3-2) to TRBJ2-2, with 13 bases that match TRBD2. Trimming at V came to 6 bases and at J to 4 bases, leaving 5 bases not matched to a gene. This CDR3 has 16 residues. The V gene's germline CDR1 is LGHDT and CDR2 YNNKEL (reference sequence). CDR3 sequence reads: CASSRLAGGTTGELFF. As DNA, the CDR3 is TGTGCCAGCAGTCGACTAGCGGGAGGAACCACCGGGGAGCTGTTTTTT.

The chain's CDR3 is CASSIDRSSGRAGGANVLTF. The CDR3 nucleotides are TGTGCCAGTAGTATAGATCGGAGTAGCGGGAGGGCCGGAGGGGCCAACGTCCTGACTTTC. The chain couples TRBV19 to TRBJ2-6; 11 nucleotides match TRBD2. The V gene end was trimmed by 0 bases and the J gene end by 4 bases; junction bases not matched to a gene: 11. This CDR3 contains 20 residues. Germline lookup yields CDR1 LNHDA and CDR2 SQIVND (reference sequence).

This clone showed up just a few times. The chain is built from TRBV19 and TRBJ1-1, with D tentatively TRBD1 (6 bases). The CDR3 extends over 12 amino acids. Germline V gives CDR1 LNHDA, CDR2 SQIVND (reference sequence). V lost 3 bases to trimming and J lost 10 bases, with 12 bases between them. The CDR3 reads CASSMRGGVAFF. CDR3 DNA sequence: TGTGCCAGTAGTATGAGGGGGGGCGTAGCTTTCTTT.

The genes are TRBV5-1 and TRBJ1-3; D remains ambiguous. The germline V gene encodes CDR1 SGHRS and CDR2 YFSETQ. The ends were cut back, 0 bases at V and 1 base at J, with 8 bases in the middle. This CDR3 comprises 15 residues. The CDR3 reads CASSLDGRSGNTIYF. CDR3 DNA sequence: TGCGCCAGCAGCTTGGACGGGAGATCTGGAAACACCATATATTTT.

V is TRBV7-3 and J is TRBJ1-1; D is perhaps TRBD1 (6 bases). CDR1 and CDR2 from the germline V gene are SGHTA and FQGTGA. V lost 5 bases and J lost 3, with 16 bases in between. This CDR3 has 15 residues. CDR3 sequence (DNA): TGTGCCAGCAGCCCCAACCCAGGGGTATACACTGAAGCTTTCTTT. Protein sequence: CASSPNPGVYTEAFF.

The V call is TRBV5-1, the J call TRBJ1-2, with 11 bases that match TRBD1. V lost 0 bases and J lost 7; bases outside the gene matches: 8. Per germline, CDR1 SGHRS and CDR2 YFSETQ. The CDR3 is 16 amino acids. The CDR3, as DNA: TGCGCCAGCAGCTTGGATTGGGACAGGGGGTTCGGTGGCTACACCTTC. Translation: CASSLDWDRGFGGYTF.

This clone was seen more than once but under ten times. The chain joins TRBV6-5 to TRBJ2-7, with D possibly matching TRBD2 (6 bases). V lost 6 bases to trimming and J lost 6 bases, with 15 bases between them. Germline V gives CDR1 MNHEY, CDR2 SVGAGI. This CDR3 is 13 amino acids long. CDR3 nucleotides: TGTGCCAGCAGCCTACTAGCCGGGGGCGAGCAGTACTTC. As protein: CASSLLAGGEQYF.

The gene calls are TRBV6-9 and TRBJ1-2, with D possibly being TRBD1 (6 bases). This CDR3 spans 13 amino acids. Trimming pared 4 bases from V and 6 bases from J, leaving 12 bases between. Germline V gene lookup returns CDR1 MNHGY and CDR2 SVAAGI. The CDR3 loop reads CASSFQGRDGYTF. CDR3 DNA sequence: TGTGCCAGCAGTTTTCAGGGGCGAGATGGCTACACCTTC.

About this clone itself: Compared with germline, one end of the junction differs, possibly owing to a read error. V gene TRBV6-2 or TRBV6-3 combines with J gene TRBJ2-7, with D possibly matching TRBD1 (6 bases). The CDR3 extends over 15 amino acids. Germline-derived CDR1 and CDR2 are MNHEY and SVGEGT. In nucleotides, the CDR3 is TGTGCCAGCAGTTTTACCGGGACATACTCCTCCGAGCAGTACTTC. Translated: CASSFTGTYSSEQYF.

Details on this clone: The sample has other DNA sequences that encode this CDR3 too. V usage is TRBV10-1 and J usage is TRBJ2-7; D might be TRBD2 (6 bases). The V and J ends lost 0 bases and 4 bases respectively, with 7 bases between them. The germline gives CDR1 WNHNN, CDR2 SYGVQD (reference sequence). The length of the CDR3 is 13 residues. The CDR3 spells CASSESGGYEQYF. The CDR3, as DNA: TGCGCCAGCAGTGAGTCTGGAGGGTACGAGCAGTACTTC.

The chain employs TRBV19 and TRBJ2-5; D might be TRBD2 (6 bases). The CDR3 runs 14 residues. Germline CDR1 is LNHDA and CDR2 is SQIVND (reference sequence). V lost 5 bases and J lost 5, with 15 bases in between. The CDR3 DNA sequence: TGTGCCAGTAGTGCGGGACGGTGGGGGGAGACCCAGTACTTC. Translating it yields CASSAGRWGETQYF.

The CDR3 region has the DNA TGCGCCAGCAGCCAATCTAATACGGGAGGGTATGGCTACACCTTC. Its translation is CASSQSNTGGYGYTF. The chain links TRBV4-1 to TRBJ1-2, with unresolved D. CDR3 length: 15 amino acids. V was cut by 2 bases and J by 5 bases, with 15 bases left in between. Germline CDR1 reads MGHRA; CDR2 reads YSYEKL.

This chain joins TRBV11-2 and TRBJ1-3; D possibly corresponds to TRBD1 (6 bases). The CDR3 is 17 amino acids. The V end lost 4 bases, the J end lost 1 base, and 17 bases lay between the germline ends. Germline values: CDR1 SGHAT, CDR2 FQNNGV. The CDR3 nucleotides are TGTGCCAGCAGCTCCCCAGGGCGGGGGGCATCTGGAAACACCATATATTTT. As protein: CASSSPGRGASGNTIYF.

The rearrangement links TRBV30 to TRBJ2-5; TRBD2 matches 8 bases. The CDR3 totals 15 residues. With V trimmed by 1 base and J by 5 bases, 9 bases remained unmatched. CDR1 is GTSNPN, CDR2 SVGIG, per germline (reference sequence). The CDR3 DNA follows: TGTGCCTGGAGTGGGGTAGCGGGACGGGGGGAGACCCAGTACTTC. Protein product: CAWSGVAGRGETQYF.

The CDR3 DNA follows: TGTGCCACCAGCAGGGACAGGGCAAACACCGGGGAGCTGTTTTTT. Protein product: CATSRDRANTGELFF. The rearrangement uses TRBV15 and TRBJ2-2, with 8 bases fitting TRBD1. CDR1 and CDR2 (germline): LNHNV, YYDKDF (reference sequence). This CDR3 region has 15 residues. Trimming at V came to 3 bases and at J to 2 bases, leaving 2 bases not matched to a gene.

This sequence joins TRBV9 and TRBJ2-2; TRBD2 agrees at 7 bases. Trimming at V came to 0 bases and at J to 5 bases, leaving 4 bases not matched to a gene. The CDR3 is made up of 15 amino acids. CDR1 is SGDLS and CDR2 is YYNGEE in the germline V gene. CDR3 protein: CASSVAREETGELFF. DNA for the CDR3: TGTGCCAGCAGCGTAGCACGGGAGGAAACCGGGGAGCTGTTTTTT. Full variable domain (rest looked up from reference TRBV9 and TRBJ2-2): DSGVTQTPKHLITATGQRVTLRCSPRSGDLSVYWYQQSLDQGLQFLIQYYNGEERAKGNILERFSAQQFPDLHSELNLSSLELGDSALYFCASSVAREETGELFFGEGSRLTVL.

The chain combines TRBV27 with TRBJ2-7; 8 bases line up with TRBD1. Germline lookup yields CDR1 MNHEY and CDR2 SMNVEV (reference sequence). Unmatched junction bases numbered 6, after V lost 3 bases and J lost 2 bases. CDR3 size: 15 residues. DNA of the CDR3: TGTGCCAGCAGTTTTCGGACAGGGCTGCCCTACGAGCAGTACTTC. It yields the protein CASSFRTGLPYEQYF.

This clone was seen a single time. The V gene is TRBV7-9, the J gene TRBJ2-3; 9 bases are a match to TRBD1. The CDR3 loop spans 15 amino acids. Germline loops: CDR1 SEHNR, CDR2 FQNEAQ (reference sequence). Losses at the gene ends were 6 bases for V and 6 bases for J; bases not matched to a gene: 10. CDR3 coding DNA: TGTGCCAGCAGTTCGGACAGGGGATTGTTGGATACGCAGTATTTT. Encoded protein: CASSSDRGLLDTQYF.

The chain has TRBV5-4 and TRBJ1-1; 8 nucleotides align to TRBD1. Germline V CDR1 and CDR2: SGHNT, YYREEE (reference sequence). This CDR3 spans 16 amino acids. V dropped 4 bases and J dropped 5; count of bases not matched to a gene: 13. This chain's CDR3 is CASSPGQGFGRTEAFF. DNA of the CDR3: TGTGCCAGCAGCCCCGGACAGGGATTCGGTAGGACTGAAGCTTTCTTT.

The sample holds a few counts of this clone. The genes are TRBV19 and TRBJ1-2; 12 bases are shared with TRBD1. With V trimmed by 7 bases and J by 8 bases, 8 bases remained unmatched. Per germline, CDR1 LNHDA and CDR2 SQIVND (reference sequence). The CDR3 sequence is 14 residues long. CDR3 coding DNA: TGTGCCAGTACCAGGGACAGGGGGCAGAGGGGCTACACCTTC. The encoded protein is CASTRDRGQRGYTF.

J is TRBJ1-5 and V is TRBV19; D call uncertain. The V gene lost 3 bases and the J gene lost 9 bases, with 12 bases spanning the gap. The CDR3 has 13 residues. Germline CDR1 reads LNHDA; CDR2 reads SQIVND (reference sequence). DNA of the CDR3: TGTGCCAGTAGTATCCACTGGTTTTCGCCCCAGCATTTT. Protein product: CASSIHWFSPQHF.

This chain joins TRBV28 and TRBJ1-1, with 9 bases lining up with TRBD1. The CDR3 is made up of 15 amino acids. V shed 3 bases, J shed 5 bases, and the junction held 7 bases outside the gene matches. Looked up from germline, CDR1 is MDHEN and CDR2 is SYDVKM. CDR3: CASSFRGQGRTEAFF. The CDR3 DNA follows: TGTGCCAGCAGTTTCCGGGGACAGGGAAGGACTGAAGCTTTCTTT.